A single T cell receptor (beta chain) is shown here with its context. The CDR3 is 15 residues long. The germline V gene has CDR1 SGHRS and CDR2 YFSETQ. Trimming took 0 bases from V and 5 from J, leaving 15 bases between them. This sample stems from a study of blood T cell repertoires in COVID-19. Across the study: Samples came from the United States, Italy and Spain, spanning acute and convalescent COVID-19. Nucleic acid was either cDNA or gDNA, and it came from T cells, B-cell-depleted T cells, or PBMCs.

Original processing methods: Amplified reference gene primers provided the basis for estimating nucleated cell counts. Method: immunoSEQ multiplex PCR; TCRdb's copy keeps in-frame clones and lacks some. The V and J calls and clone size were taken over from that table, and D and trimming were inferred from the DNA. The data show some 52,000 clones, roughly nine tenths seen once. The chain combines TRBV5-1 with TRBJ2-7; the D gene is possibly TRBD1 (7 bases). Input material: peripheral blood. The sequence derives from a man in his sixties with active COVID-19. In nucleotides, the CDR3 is TGCGCCAGCAGCTTGGTGTGGAGGGGGCCGAACGAGCAGTACTTC. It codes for CASSLVWRGPNEQYF.